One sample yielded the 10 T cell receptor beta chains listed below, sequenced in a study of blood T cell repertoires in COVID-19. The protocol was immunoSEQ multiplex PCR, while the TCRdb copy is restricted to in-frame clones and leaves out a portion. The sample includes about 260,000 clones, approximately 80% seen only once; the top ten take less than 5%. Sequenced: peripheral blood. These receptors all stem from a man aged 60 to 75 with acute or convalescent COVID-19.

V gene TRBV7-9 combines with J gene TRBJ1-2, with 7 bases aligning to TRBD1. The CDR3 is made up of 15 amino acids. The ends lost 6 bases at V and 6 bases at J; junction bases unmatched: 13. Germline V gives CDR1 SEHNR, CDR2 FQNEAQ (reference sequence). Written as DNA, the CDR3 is TGTGCCAGCAGTTGGACCGGGACAGCGATAGATGGCTACACCTTC. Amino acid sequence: CASSWTGTAIDGYTF.

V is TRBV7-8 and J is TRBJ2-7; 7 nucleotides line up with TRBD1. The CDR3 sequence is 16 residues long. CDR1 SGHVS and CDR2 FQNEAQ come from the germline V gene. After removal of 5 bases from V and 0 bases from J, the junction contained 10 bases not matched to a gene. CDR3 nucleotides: TGTGCCAGCAGCCCCTTCCTTGCAGGGGGCTCCTACGAGCAGTACTTC. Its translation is CASSPFLAGGSYEQYF.

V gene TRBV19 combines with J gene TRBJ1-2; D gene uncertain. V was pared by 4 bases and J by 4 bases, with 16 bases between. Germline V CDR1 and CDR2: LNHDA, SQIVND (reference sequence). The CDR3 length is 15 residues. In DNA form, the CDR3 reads TGTGCCAGTAGTAAGCGCCCCACCGCCACCTATGGCTACACCTTC. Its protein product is CASSKRPTATYGYTF.

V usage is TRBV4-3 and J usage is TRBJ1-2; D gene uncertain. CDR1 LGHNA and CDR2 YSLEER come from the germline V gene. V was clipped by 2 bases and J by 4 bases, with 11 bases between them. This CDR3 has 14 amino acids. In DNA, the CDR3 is TGCGCCAGCAGCCAACTGGACGGAGGCTATGGCTACACCTTC. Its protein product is CASSQLDGGYGYTF.

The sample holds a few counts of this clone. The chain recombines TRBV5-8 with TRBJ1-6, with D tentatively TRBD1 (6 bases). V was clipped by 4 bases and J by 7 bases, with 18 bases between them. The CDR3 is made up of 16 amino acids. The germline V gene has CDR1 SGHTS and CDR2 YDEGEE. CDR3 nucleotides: TGTGCCAGCAGCGCTTACCAGGGGATTGGGAATTCACCCCTCCACTTT. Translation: CASSAYQGIGNSPLHF.

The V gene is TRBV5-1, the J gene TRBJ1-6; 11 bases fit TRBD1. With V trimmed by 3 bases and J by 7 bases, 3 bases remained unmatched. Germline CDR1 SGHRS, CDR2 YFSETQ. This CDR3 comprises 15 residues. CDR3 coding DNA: TGCGCCAGCAGCTCGGGACAGGGGGACAATTCACCCCTCCACTTT. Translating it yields CASSSGQGDNSPLHF. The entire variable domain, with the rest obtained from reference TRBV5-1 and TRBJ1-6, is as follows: KAGVTQTPRYLIKTRGQQVTLSCSPISGHRSVSWYQQTPGQGLQFLFEYFSETQRNKGNFPGRFSGRQFSNSRSEMNVSTLELGDSALYLCASSSGQGDNSPLHFGNGTRLTVT.

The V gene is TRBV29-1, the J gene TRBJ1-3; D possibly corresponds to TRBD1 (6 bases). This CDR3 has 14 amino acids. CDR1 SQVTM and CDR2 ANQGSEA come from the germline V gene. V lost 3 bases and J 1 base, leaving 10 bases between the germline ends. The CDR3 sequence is CSVEDSRSGNTIYF. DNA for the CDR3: TGCAGCGTTGAGGACAGCAGGTCTGGAAACACCATATATTTT.

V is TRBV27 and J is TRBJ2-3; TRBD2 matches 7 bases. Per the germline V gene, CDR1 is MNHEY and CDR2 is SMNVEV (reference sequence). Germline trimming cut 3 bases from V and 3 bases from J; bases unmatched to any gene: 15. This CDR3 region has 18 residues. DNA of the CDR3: TGTGCCAGCAGTTTGCGATGGGGGAGGGCCCGAGGGACAGATACGCAGTATTTT. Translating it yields CASSLRWGRARGTDTQYF.

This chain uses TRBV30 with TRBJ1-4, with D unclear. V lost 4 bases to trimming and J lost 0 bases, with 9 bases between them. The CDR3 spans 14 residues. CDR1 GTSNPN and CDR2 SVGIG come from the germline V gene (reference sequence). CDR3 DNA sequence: TGTGCCTGGAAGGAGGCCGCAACTAATGAAAAACTGTTTTTT. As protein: CAWKEAATNEKLFF.

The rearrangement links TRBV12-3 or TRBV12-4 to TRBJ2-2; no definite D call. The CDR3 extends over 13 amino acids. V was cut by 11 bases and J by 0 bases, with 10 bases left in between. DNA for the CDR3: TGTGCCGGTAACAACGCGAACACCGGGGAGCTGTTTTTT. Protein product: CAGNNANTGELFF.